This entry concerns a single T cell receptor (beta chain). V lost 5 bases, J lost 4 bases, and 9 bases stayed unmatched. The CDR3 consists of 15 residues. Germline V lookup: CDR1 MNHEY, CDR2 SMNVEV (reference sequence). Produced via immunoSEQ multiplex PCR; TCRdb's table is partial and in-frame only. The data hold under 1,100,000 clones, with roughly 75% observed a single time. The sample is drawn from a study of shared clonotypes between healthy human individuals. The chain couples TRBV27 to TRBJ1-2, with 8 bases fitting TRBD1. The source material was memory CD4+ T cells sorted from blood. The sample's subset: CD45RA-negative fraction. This receptor was taken from a man aged 18 to 30 in good health. CDR3 loop: CASSPKTGGVYGYTF. The CDR3 DNA is TGTGCCAGCAGTCCCAAAACAGGGGGAGTCTATGGCTACACCTTC.